The clone carrying this T cell receptor beta chain was seen just once. The target antigen is unknown. CDR1 and CDR2 (germline): SNHLY, FYNNEI. Between the trimmed V and J ends, which lost 4 bases and 2 bases, there was a span of 11 bases. The length of the CDR3 is 14 residues. This entry is derived from a study of T cell repertoires in cytomegalovirus infection. As for the study in general: Used in the study were CMV epitopes, some recently identified and HLA-C-restricted, others well-studied and HLA-B-restricted. CMV infection plus the matching HLA type was flagged by public TCR beta signatures.

Each CDR3 protein is one row after TCRdb ran MiXCR on the reads. The table lists around 750,000 distinct CDR3 sequences, approximately 30% of them singletons. Whole-study results and caveats: Carriage of CMV together with the relevant HLA was identifiable through cumulative public TCR beta family frequency. Clonotypes of TCR beta that were HLA-C-restricted and CMV-specific dominated the ex vivo response.

Sequenced material: cultured CD8+ T cells from PBMCs, taken from culture after CMV antigen stimulation. The sequence was collected from a human donor in good health (CMV status not recorded). Some clones in this sample may be carry-over from other donors' samples. The chain couples TRBV2 to TRBJ1-2; D call uncertain. CDR3 in amino acids: CASSGRTDNYGYTF. In DNA form, the CDR3 reads TGTGCCAGCAGTGGGAGGACGGACAACTATGGCTACACCTTC.